This T cell receptor (beta chain) was sequenced in a study of blood T cell repertoires in COVID-19. Study background: There were acute and convalescent COVID-19 samples, and they came from the United States, Italy and Spain.

This table comes from immunoSEQ multiplex PCR, and its TCRdb copy is limited to in-frame clones, with some not included. The sample shows 200,000 to 300,000 clones, approximately 89% of them seen only once. CDR1 KGHSH and CDR2 LQKENI come from the germline V gene. Trimming took off 0 bases at V and 6 bases at J, with 12 bases between the two ends. CDR3 length: 14 residues. Sequences were obtained from PBMCs or T cells enriched from blood (not recorded which). The clonotype was recovered from a woman in her twenties or thirties with acute COVID-19. The chain is built from TRBV18 and TRBJ2-7, with D uncertain. In DNA, the CDR3 is TGTGCCAGCTCACCACCGCTAAGTCCTGGCGAGCAGTACTTC. Translating gives CASSPPLSPGEQYF.